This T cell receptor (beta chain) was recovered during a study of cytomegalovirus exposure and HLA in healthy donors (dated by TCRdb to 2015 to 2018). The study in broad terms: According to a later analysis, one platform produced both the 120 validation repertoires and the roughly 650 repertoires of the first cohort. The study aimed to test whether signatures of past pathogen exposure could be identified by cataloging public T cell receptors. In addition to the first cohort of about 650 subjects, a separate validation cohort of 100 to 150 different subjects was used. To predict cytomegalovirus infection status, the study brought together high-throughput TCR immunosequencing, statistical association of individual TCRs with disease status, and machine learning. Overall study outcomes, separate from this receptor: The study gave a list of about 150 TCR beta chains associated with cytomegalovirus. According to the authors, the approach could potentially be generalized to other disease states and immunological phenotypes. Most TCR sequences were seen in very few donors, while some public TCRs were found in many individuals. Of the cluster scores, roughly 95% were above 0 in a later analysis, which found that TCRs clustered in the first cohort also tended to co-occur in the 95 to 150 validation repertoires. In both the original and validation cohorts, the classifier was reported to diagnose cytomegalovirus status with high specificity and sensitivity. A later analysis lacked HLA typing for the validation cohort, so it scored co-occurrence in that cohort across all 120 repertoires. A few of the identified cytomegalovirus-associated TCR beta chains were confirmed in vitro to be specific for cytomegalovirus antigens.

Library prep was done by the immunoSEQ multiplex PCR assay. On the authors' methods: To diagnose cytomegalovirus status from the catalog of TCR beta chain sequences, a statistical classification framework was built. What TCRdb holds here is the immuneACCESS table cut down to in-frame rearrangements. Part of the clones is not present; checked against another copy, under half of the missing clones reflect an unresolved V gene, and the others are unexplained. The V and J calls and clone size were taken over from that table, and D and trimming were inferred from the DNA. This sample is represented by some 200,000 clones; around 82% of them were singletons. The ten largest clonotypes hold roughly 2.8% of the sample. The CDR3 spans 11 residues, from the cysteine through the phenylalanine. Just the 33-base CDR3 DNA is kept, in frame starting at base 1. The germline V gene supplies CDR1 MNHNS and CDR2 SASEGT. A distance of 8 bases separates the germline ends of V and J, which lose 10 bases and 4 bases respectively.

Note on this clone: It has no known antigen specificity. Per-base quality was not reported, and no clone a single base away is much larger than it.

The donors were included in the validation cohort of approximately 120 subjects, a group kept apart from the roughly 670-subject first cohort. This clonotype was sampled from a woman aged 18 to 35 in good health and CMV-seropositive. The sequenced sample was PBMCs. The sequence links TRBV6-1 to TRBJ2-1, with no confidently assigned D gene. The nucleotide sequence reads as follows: TGTGCCACTCGACATTACAATGAGCAGTTCTTC. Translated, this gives CATRHYNEQFF.